This TCR beta chain was sequenced during a study of a mutant IDH1 vaccine in newly diagnosed glioma. About the study: Commencement of vaccination occurred 4-6 weeks following radiotherapy alone, or concurrently with temozolomide cycles. It was radiotherapy, temozolomide, or both that patients received previously, with most receiving both.

Points from the study as a whole: Shifts in the top peripheral T cell clonotypes seemed unrelated to pseudoprogression. Induction of immune responses by the vaccine occurred in roughly 93% of patients.

Time point indicated: week 35, safety follow-up. Every vaccination contained 300 ug of the mutant IDH1 20-mer peptide and was paired with topical imiquimod. Comments on this clone: What it binds is not known.

Assay: immunoSEQ multiplex PCR; the TCRdb copy retains only in-frame clones and omits some. Of approximately 60,000 clones in the sample, 74% were seen once. The specimen was PBMCs, collected from a glioma patient whose treatment included an IDH1 peptide vaccine. The sequence was collected from a middle-aged man with glioma.

The CDR3 DNA reads as TGTGCCAGCAGCTCGACAGGGAGCAATCAGCCCCAGCATTTT. This sequence encodes CASSSTGSNQPQHF. V gene TRBV5-4 combines with J gene TRBJ1-5; 7 nucleotides align to TRBD1. J gave up 1 base and V 3 bases, and 1 base lay outside the gene matches. Germline V gene sequence: CDR1 SGHNT, CDR2 YYREEE (reference sequence). The CDR3 consists of 14 residues.